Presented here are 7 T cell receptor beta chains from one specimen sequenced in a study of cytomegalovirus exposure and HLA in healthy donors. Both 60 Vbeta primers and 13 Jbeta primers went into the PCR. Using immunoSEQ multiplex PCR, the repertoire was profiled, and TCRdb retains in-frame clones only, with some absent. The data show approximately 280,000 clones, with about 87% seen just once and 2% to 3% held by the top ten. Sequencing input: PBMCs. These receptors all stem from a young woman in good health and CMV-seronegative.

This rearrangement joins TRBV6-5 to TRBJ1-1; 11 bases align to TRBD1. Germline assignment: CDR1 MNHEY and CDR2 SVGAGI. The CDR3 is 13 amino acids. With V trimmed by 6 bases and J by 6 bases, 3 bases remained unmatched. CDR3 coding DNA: TGTGCCAGCAGGGGGGGACAGGGGGCTGAAGCTTTCTTT. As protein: CASRGGQGAEAFF.

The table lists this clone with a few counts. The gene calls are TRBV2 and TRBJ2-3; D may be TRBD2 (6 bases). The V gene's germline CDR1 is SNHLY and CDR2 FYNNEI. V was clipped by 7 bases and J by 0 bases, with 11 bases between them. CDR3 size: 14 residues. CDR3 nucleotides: TGTGCCAGCATCTGGGGGACTAGCACAGATACGCAGTATTTT. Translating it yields CASIWGTSTDTQYF.

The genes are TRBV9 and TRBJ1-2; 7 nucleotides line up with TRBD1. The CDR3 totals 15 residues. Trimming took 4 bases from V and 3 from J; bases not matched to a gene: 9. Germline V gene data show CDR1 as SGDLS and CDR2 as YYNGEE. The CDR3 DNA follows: TGTGCCAGCAGCTCGACAGGGAGCCCTGACTATGGCTACACCTTC. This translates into CASSSTGSPDYGYTF.

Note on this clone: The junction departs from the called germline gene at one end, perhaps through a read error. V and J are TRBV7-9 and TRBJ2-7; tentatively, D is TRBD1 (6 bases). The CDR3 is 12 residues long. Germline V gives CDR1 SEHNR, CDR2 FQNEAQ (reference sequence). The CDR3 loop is CSSSFTGYEQYF. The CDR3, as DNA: TGTTCCAGCAGCTTCACAGGGTACGAGCAGTACTTC. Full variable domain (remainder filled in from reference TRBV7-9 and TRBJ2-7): DTGVSQNPRHKITKRGQNVTFRCDPISEHNRLYWYRQTLGQGPEFLTYFQNEAQLEKSRLLSDRFSAERPKGSFSTLEIQRTEQGDSAMYLCSSSFTGYEQYFGPGTRLTVT.

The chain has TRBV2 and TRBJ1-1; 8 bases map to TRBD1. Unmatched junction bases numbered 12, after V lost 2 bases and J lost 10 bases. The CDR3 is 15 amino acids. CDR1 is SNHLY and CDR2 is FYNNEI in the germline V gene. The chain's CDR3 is CASSEPPQGASRAFF. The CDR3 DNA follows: TGTGCCAGCAGTGAACCCCCGCAGGGGGCGAGTAGAGCTTTCTTT.

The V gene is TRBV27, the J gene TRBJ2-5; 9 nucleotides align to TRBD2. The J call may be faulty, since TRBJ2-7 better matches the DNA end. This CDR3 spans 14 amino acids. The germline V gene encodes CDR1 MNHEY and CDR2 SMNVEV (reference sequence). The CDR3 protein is CAARRGGGAYEQYF. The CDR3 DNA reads TGTGCCGCACGGAGGGGCGGGGGGGCTTACGAGCAGTACTTC.

The CDR3 region is CASSRQGTNEKLFF. The CDR3, as DNA: TGTGCCAGCTCAAGACAGGGGACTAATGAAAAACTGTTTTTT. The rearrangement links TRBV18 to TRBJ1-4, with TRBD1 matching 8 bases. This CDR3 comprises 14 residues. The germline V gene has CDR1 KGHSH and CDR2 LQKENI. J lost 2 bases, V lost 5 bases, and 1 base had no gene match.